A selection of T cell receptor beta chains follows, all from one sample in a study of T cells in narcolepsy. The table came from immunoSEQ multiplex PCR; TCRdb's copy has only in-frame clones and leaves some out. The table includes just over 20,000 clones, less than 90% detected once. Specimen: memory (CD45RA-) CD4+ T cells from blood. The receptors shown here come from a human donor in good health. Both conserved end residues are part of each CDR3. The order of the fields is V gene, J gene, D gene, clone size, CDR3 protein, CDR3 DNA. D genes are given only for firm matches. Rows may omit the clone size; those that give it use once, few, many or a size class.

>TRBV5-1|TRBJ2-1|-|-
CASSSLSGGPSNEQFF
TGCGCCAGCAGCTCCCTTAGTGGGGGGCCCTCGAATGAGCAGTTCTTC
>TRBV5-5|TRBJ2-7|-|-
CASSLVRGEQYF
TGTGCCAGCAGCTTGGTCAGGGGTGAGCAGTACTTC
>TRBV4-1|TRBJ1-2|-|-
CASSSFANYGYTF
TGCGCCAGCAGCTCATTCGCTAACTATGGCTACACCTTC
>TRBV5-1|TRBJ2-7|-|-
CASSLEYEQYF
TGCGCCAGCAGCTTGGAATACGAGCAGTACTTC
>TRBV6-6|TRBJ1-2|TRBD1|-
CASNDPGGPNYGYTF
TGTGCCAGCAACGATCCAGGGGGGCCGAACTATGGCTACACCTTC
>TRBV18|TRBJ2-2|TRBD2|-
CASSPLGGEGNTGELFF
TGTGCCAGCTCACCACTCGGCGGGGAGGGGAACACCGGGGAGCTGTTTTTT
>TRBV11-2|TRBJ1-2|TRBD1|once
CASSLNTGVNYGYTF
TGTGCCAGCAGCTTAAACACAGGGGTGAACTATGGCTACACCTTC
>TRBV7-9|TRBJ2-5|-|-
CASSPEAGGTQYF
TGTGCCAGCAGCCCCGAAGCCGGCGGGACCCAGTACTTC
>TRBV19|TRBJ2-3|-|-
CASRKERRTDTQYF
TGTGCCAGTAGAAAGGAGCGCCGCACAGATACGCAGTATTTT
>TRBV7-2|TRBJ2-1|-|-
CASSFTRAWYNEQFF
TGTGCCAGCAGCTTTACGCGGGCATGGTACAATGAGCAGTTCTTC
>TRBV5-4|TRBJ2-1|TRBD1|-
CASSATGTGGPRVF
TGTGCCAGCAGCGCGACCGGGACAGGGGGCCCACGGGTCTTC
>TRBV9|TRBJ1-2|-|once
CASSARDWANYGYTF
TGTGCCAGCAGCGCCCGGGACTGGGCTAACTATGGCTACACCTTC
>TRBV27|TRBJ2-3|-|-
CATSTGGRDTQYF
TGTGCCACCTCAACCGGGGGGCGCGATACGCAGTATTTT
>TRBV7-2|TRBJ2-2|TRBD2|-
CASSLVSLSGRAHTGELFF
TGTGCCAGCAGCTTAGTGAGTTTAAGCGGGAGGGCCCACACCGGGGAGCTGTTTTTT
>TRBV5-1|TRBJ2-2|TRBD1|few
CASSSAGTGYIGELFF
TGCGCCAGCAGCTCTGCCGGGACAGGGTATATCGGGGAGCTGTTTTTT
>TRBV5-1|TRBJ2-3|TRBD2|-
CASSPEASGGGDTQYF
TGCGCCAGCAGCCCGGAGGCTAGCGGGGGCGGAGATACGCAGTATTTT
>TRBV7-7|TRBJ2-5|TRBD2|-
CASSVRGDAAQYF
TGTGCCAGCAGCGTGCGGGGGGATGCGGCCCAGTACTTC
>TRBV6-5|TRBJ1-6|-|-
CASSLGGGGSPLHF
TGTGCCAGCAGTCTAGGGGGAGGCGGTTCACCCCTCCACTTT
>TRBV10-3|TRBJ2-3|-|-
CAISDSGSTDTQYF
TGTGCCATCAGTGACTCAGGGAGCACAGATACGCAGTATTTT